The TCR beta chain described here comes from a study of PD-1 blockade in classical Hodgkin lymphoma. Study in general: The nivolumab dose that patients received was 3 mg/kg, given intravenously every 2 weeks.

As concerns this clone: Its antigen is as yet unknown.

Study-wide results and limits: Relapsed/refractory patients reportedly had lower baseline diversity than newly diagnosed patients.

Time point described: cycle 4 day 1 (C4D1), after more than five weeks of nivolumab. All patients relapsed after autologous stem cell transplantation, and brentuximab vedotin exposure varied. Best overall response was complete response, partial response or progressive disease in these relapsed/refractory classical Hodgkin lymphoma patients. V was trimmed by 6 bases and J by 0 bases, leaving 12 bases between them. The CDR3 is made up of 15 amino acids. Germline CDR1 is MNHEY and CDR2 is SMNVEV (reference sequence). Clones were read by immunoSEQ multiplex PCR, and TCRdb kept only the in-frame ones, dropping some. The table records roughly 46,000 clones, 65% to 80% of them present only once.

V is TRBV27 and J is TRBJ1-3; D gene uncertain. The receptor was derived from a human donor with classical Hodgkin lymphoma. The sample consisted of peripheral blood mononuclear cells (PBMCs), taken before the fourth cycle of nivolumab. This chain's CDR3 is CASSPRLNSGNTIYF. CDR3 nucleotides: TGTGCCAGCAGCCCTCGACTGAACTCTGGAAACACCATATATTTT.